The 11 T cell receptor beta chains given below trace back to one sample, sequenced in a study of control samples from healthy donors and cancer patients. The table came from immunoSEQ multiplex PCR; TCRdb's copy has only in-frame clones and leaves some out. The sample holds 95,000 to 150,000 clones, approximately 88% seen once. Material for sequencing was blood. These receptors were collected from a man aged 40-50 years in good health.

This chain links TRBV9 with TRBJ2-7; possibly TRBD2 for D (6 bases). V gave up 0 bases and J gave up 0 bases, with 10 bases separating them. Germline V CDR1 and CDR2: SGDLS, YYNGEE. There are 15 residues in the CDR3. CDR3 amino acids: CASSVAAGYSYEQYF. The CDR3, as DNA: TGTGCCAGCAGCGTAGCCGCGGGATACTCCTACGAGCAGTACTTC.

This chain joins TRBV25-1 and TRBJ1-6; a weak D match, TRBD1 (5 bases). Looked up from germline, CDR1 is MGHDK and CDR2 is SYGVNS. V was shortened by 3 bases and J by 8 bases, with 20 bases between the two germline ends. The CDR3 contains 17 residues. In nucleotides, the CDR3 is TGTGCCAGCAGTGAGCTTATCCTCGGACACGGGGATTCACCCCTCCACTTT. Translation: CASSELILGHGDSPLHF.

The chain couples TRBV7-9 to TRBJ1-2; 11 positions agree with TRBD1. CDR3 length: 14 amino acids. Trimming at V came to 3 bases and at J to 7 bases, leaving 4 bases not matched to a gene. Germline lookup yields CDR1 SEHNR and CDR2 FQNEAQ (reference sequence). The CDR3 sequence is CASSFAGTGGGYTF. CDR3 in DNA: TGTGCCAGCAGCTTCGCCGGGACAGGGGGTGGCTACACCTTC.

The chain uses TRBV4-1 and TRBJ1-2, with D perhaps TRBD1 (6 bases). From germline, CDR1 is MGHRA and CDR2 YSYEKL. The CDR3 loop spans 16 amino acids. V lost 1 base to trimming and J lost 4 bases, with 16 bases between them. The CDR3 reads CASSQAGRQVPYGYTF. The CDR3 coding sequence is TGCGCCAGCAGCCAAGCCGGCCGACAGGTTCCCTATGGCTACACCTTC.

The chain has TRBV7-2 and TRBJ1-5; possible D gene TRBD1, 5 bases. CDR3 length: 15 amino acids. Germline V gives CDR1 SGHTA, CDR2 FQGNSA. Trimming pared 2 bases from V and 2 bases from J, leaving 10 bases between. The CDR3 reads CASSLYWGGNQPQHF. CDR3 coding DNA: TGTGCCAGCAGCTTATACTGGGGGGGCAATCAGCCCCAGCATTTT.

This clone has only a few counts. Different DNA sequences within this sample yield the same CDR3. The chain employs TRBV6-2 or TRBV6-3 and TRBJ2-5, with 15 bases that match TRBD2. Germline loops: CDR1 MNHEY, CDR2 SVGEGT. V lost 4 bases, J lost 4 bases, and 1 base stayed unmatched. The CDR3 has 15 amino acids. This CDR3 is CASSWTSGGAETQYF. The DNA of the CDR3 is TGTGCCAGCAGTTGGACTAGCGGGGGGGCAGAGACCCAGTACTTC.

Notes on this clone: Other DNA sequences in the same sample also yield this CDR3. DNA of the CDR3: TGTGCCAGCAGCCAAGGGCAGGGAAGTGGCTACACCTTC. It encodes CASSQGQGSGYTF. The V call is TRBV3-1 (or the pseudogene TRBV3-2), the J call TRBJ1-2; tentative D call: TRBD1 (5 bases). This CDR3 is 13 amino acids long. CDR1 LGHDT and CDR2 YNNKEL come from the germline V gene (reference sequence). The ends were cut back, 1 base at V and 7 bases at J, with 10 bases in the middle.

The chain joins TRBV30 to TRBJ1-5; the D gene is possibly TRBD1 (5 bases). The germline CDR1 and CDR2 sequences are GTSNPN and SVGIG (reference sequence). Trimming removed 0 bases from V and 2 bases from J, with 11 bases in between. This CDR3 contains 15 residues. The CDR3 coding sequence is TGTGCCTGGAGTGTTCGGGGGTTCGGCAATCAGCCCCAGCATTTT. This encodes CAWSVRGFGNQPQHF.

CDR3 nucleotides: TGTGCCAGCAGTTACTCGATACAGGGGAGGTACAATGAGCAGTTCTTC. Translating it yields CASSYSIQGRYNEQFF. The gene calls are TRBV6-5 and TRBJ2-1, with D possibly being TRBD1 (7 bases). CDR1 is MNHEY and CDR2 is SVGAGI in the germline V gene. The CDR3 covers 16 residues. Trimming cost V 0 bases and J 4 bases, with 13 bases left between them.

V usage is TRBV18 and J usage is TRBJ2-4, with 7 bases matching TRBD1. Germline trimming cut 0 bases from V and 1 base from J; bases unmatched to any gene: 3. The CDR3 has 16 residues. The germline V gene has CDR1 KGHSH and CDR2 LQKENI. CDR3 sequence: CASSPPLQGAKNIQYF. The DNA of the CDR3 is TGTGCCAGCTCACCACCGCTACAGGGGGCCAAAAACATTCAGTACTTC.

The CDR3 reads CASSPGQGLYGYTF. The DNA of the CDR3 is TGTGCCAGCAGCCCGGGACAGGGGCTCTATGGCTACACCTTC. The rearrangement joins TRBV5-4 to TRBJ1-2, with 10 bases that match TRBD1. V lost 4 bases and J lost 4; bases outside the gene matches: 4. The CDR3 has 14 residues. Germline CDR1 reads SGHNT; CDR2 reads YYREEE (reference sequence).